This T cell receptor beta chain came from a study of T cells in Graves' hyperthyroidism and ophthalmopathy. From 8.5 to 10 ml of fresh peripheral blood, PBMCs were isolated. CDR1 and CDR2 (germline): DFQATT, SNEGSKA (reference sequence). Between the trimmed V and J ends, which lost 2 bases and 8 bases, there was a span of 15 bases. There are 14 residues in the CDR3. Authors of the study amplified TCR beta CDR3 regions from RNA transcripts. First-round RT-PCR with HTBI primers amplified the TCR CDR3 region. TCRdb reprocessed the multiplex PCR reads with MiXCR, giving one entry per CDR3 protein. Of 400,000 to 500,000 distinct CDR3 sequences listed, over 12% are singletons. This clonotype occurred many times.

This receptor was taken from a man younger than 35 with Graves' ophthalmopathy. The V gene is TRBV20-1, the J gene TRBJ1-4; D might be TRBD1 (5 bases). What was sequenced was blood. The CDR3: CSARSVPGGEKLFF. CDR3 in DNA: TGCAGTGCTAGATCCGTTCCTGGGGGAGAAAAACTGTTTTTT.